The clone carrying this TCR beta chain was seen only a few times. The data originate from a study of CD8+CD57+ T cells in acquired aplastic anemia. Germline CDR1 and CDR2: SGDLS and YYNGEE. Trimming left V 3 bases short and J 3 bases short, with 9 bases between. The CDR3 extends over 14 amino acids. Genomic DNA templated the TCR beta VDJ and CDR3 profiling. MiXCR was run by TCRdb on the reads, yielding one entry per CDR3 protein. Of 250,000 to 300,000 distinct CDR3 sequences in the sample, around three fifths were seen once. The sequencing input was sorted CD4+, CD8+, or CD8+CD57+ T cells (not recorded which) from PBMCs. The chain has TRBV9 and TRBJ1-4; D remains unclear. The clonotype originates from a human donor with severe aplastic anemia or a healthy control (not recorded which). The CDR3, as DNA: TGTGCCAGCAGCGCTCAGTTGGCTAATGAAAAACTGTTTTTT. This encodes CASSAQLANEKLFF.